The 20 T cell receptor beta chains presented below share a single source sample, sequenced in a study of tissue T cells after allogeneic stem cell transplantation. The protocol was immunoSEQ multiplex PCR, while the TCRdb copy is restricted to in-frame clones and leaves out a portion. In the table there are thousands of clones, 40% to 55% of which are singletons. The time point: mouse harvest day 14 after allogeneic transplant. The graft held 10^6 splenic CD5+ T cells and 10^7 T-cell-depleted bone marrow cells. Sequencing was performed on gut tissue. The receptors shown here come from a female BALB/c mouse given C57BL/6 T cells with graft-versus-host disease after an allogeneic hematopoietic cell transplant.

This clone was seen more than once but under ten times. Gene names are mouse gene names. Partial CDR3 DNA: TGTGCCAGCAGCTTGACAGGGGGCAGTGCAGAAACGCTGTAT. Protein sequence: CASSLTGGSAETLY. The complete CDR3 protein is CASSLTGGSAETLYF. The chain carries TRBV3 and TRBJ2-3; 10 bases are shared with TRBD1. With the read ending 1 residue before the CDR3 end, the germline J gene is used to fill in that end. This CDR3 has 15 residues. V gave up 3 bases and J gave up 0 bases; unmatched junction bases: 0. Germline V gene data show CDR1 as SNHLY and CDR2 as FYNGKV (reference sequence).

With regard to this clone: Any gene name here is a mouse gene name. The read halts 1 residue ahead of the CDR3 end, with the missing end drawn from the germline J gene. The chain carries TRBV3 and TRBJ1-2; D unclear. The CDR3 consists of 13 residues. V lost 1 base and J lost 0, with 3 bases in between. Germline CDR1 reads SNHLY; CDR2 reads FYNGKV (reference sequence). The CDR3: CASSLGPNSDYTF. CDR3 DNA (partial): TGTGCCAGCAGCTTAGGGCCAAACTCCGACTACACC.

This clone has only a few counts. Gene and germline names: mouse. The read finishes 1 residue shy of the CDR3 end, and the germline J gene is used to complete it. The V call is TRBV13-2, the J call TRBJ2-7; D is unresolved. V shed 0 bases and J shed 0 bases, with 7 bases lying between them. CDR3 length: 14 amino acids. CDR1 is NNHNN, CDR2 SYGAGS, per germline (reference sequence). CDR3 bases read: TGTGCCAGCGGTGATGCGGTCAACTCCTATGAACAGTAC. It translates to CASGDAVNSYEQY. The entire CDR3 is CASGDAVNSYEQYF.

This clone showed up just once. The genes and germline here are from mouse. The missing CDR3 end, 1 residue past where the read stops, is filled in from the germline J gene. The chain recombines TRBV31 with TRBJ2-5; a weak D match, TRBD1 (5 bases). Trimming pared 0 bases from V and 3 bases from J, leaving 7 bases between. The germline V gene has CDR1 GKSSPN and CDR2 SITVG. The CDR3 sequence is 13 residues long. The CDR3 reads CAWSLRGQDTQYF. The covered CDR3 bases are TGTGCCTGGAGTCTGAGGGGACAAGACACCCAGTAC.

This clone was seen a few times. Germline and genes here are mouse. The read comes to an end 1 residue before the CDR3 does, leaving the germline J gene to fill in the end. The chain links TRBV3 to TRBJ1-1; tentatively, D is TRBD1 (5 bases). The CDR3 runs to 13 residues. Germline CDR1 reads SNHLY; CDR2 reads FYNGKV (reference sequence). The V end was cut by 5 bases, the J end by 2 bases, with 9 bases between. CDR3 DNA, as far as it was read: TGTGCCAGCAGCGTCCGGGACAACACAGAAGTCTTC. It encodes CASSVRDNTEVF. The full CDR3 is CASSVRDNTEVFF.

Notes on this clone: One end of the junction fails to match germline, which may point to a read error. All gene names here are mouse names. The missing CDR3 end, 1 residue past where the read stops, is filled in from the germline J gene. The genes are TRBV29 and TRBJ1-2; D not certain. CDR3 size: 14 residues. Germline assignment: CDR1 MSHET and CDR2 SYDVDS. The CDR3 sequence: CASTLCGRNSDYTF. The CDR3 bases that were read are TGTGCCAGCACTTTGTGCGGGCGGAACTCCGACTACACC.

Worth noting for this clone: Gene names are mouse gene names. The read terminates 1 residue before the CDR3 end, so the remaining end is supplied by the germline J gene. Different DNA sequences within this sample yield the same CDR3. This chain links TRBV26 with TRBJ2-2; D perhaps matches TRBD1 (6 bases). Germline CDR1 KGHPV, CDR2 FQNQEV (reference sequence). Trimming removed 4 bases at V and 2 bases at J, with 8 bases between. This CDR3 has 14 amino acids. CDR3 protein: CASSPGQNTGQLYF. Partial CDR3 DNA: TGTGCCAGCAGTCCCGGACAGAACACCGGGCAGCTCTAC. The full variable domain, completed using reference TRBV26 and TRBJ2-2, is NSKVIQTPRYLVKGQGQKAKMRCIPEKGHPVVFWYQQNKNNEFKFLINFQNQEVLQQIDMTEKRFSAECPSNSPCSLEIQSSEAGDSALYLCASSPGQNTGQLYFGEGSKLTVL.

About this clone itself: Gene names and germline refer to mouse. Read sequence stops 1 residue before the CDR3 end, and the germline J gene provides the missing end. This CDR3 is also generated by other DNA sequences in the sample. The J gene is TRBJ2-3, the V gene TRBV16, with D possibly matching TRBD1 (6 bases). The CDR3 length is 12 residues. V lost 6 bases and J lost 4, with 8 bases in between. Germline V gives CDR1 SGHSA, CDR2 FRNQAP. CDR3 sequence reads: CASSTGSETLYF. The sequenced CDR3 bases are TGTGCAAGCAGTACAGGGTCAGAAACGCTGTAT.

Points on this clone: Gene names follow the mouse nomenclature. The read comes to an end 1 residue before the CDR3 does, leaving the germline J gene to fill in the end. V usage is TRBV5 and J usage is TRBJ2-7; possibly TRBD1 for D (5 bases). The CDR3 extends over 12 amino acids. Germline CDR1 LGHNA, CDR2 YNLKQL (reference sequence). Trimming cost V 3 bases and J 6 bases, with 9 bases left between them. CDR3 loop: CASSHPGSEQYF. CDR3 DNA, as far as it was read: TGTGCCAGCAGCCATCCAGGGAGTGAACAGTAC.

On this clone: Gene names follow the mouse nomenclature. The CDR3 end is not reached by the read, which stops 1 residue before it; the germline J gene fills it in. The chain joins TRBV16 to TRBJ2-3, with D perhaps assigned TRBD1 or TRBD2 (6 bases each). This CDR3 comprises 16 residues. Germline V gene data show CDR1 as SGHSA and CDR2 as FRNQAP. Between the trimmed V and J ends, which lost 1 base and 1 base, there was a span of 12 bases. CDR3 DNA, as far as it was read: TGTGCAAGCAGCTTAGGGCGGGGGCGAGGTGCAGAAACGCTGTAT. Amino acids: CASSLGRGRGAETLY. The complete CDR3 reads CASSLGRGRGAETLYF.

With regard to this clone: Each gene name is a mouse one. The CDR3 extends 1 residue past the end of the read, so its final part is completed from the germline J gene. The rearrangement uses TRBV20 and TRBJ2-7; tentatively, D is TRBD1 (6 bases). Germline CDR1 and CDR2: GFQATS and STVNSAI. The CDR3 is made up of 14 amino acids. V dropped 0 bases and J dropped 5 bases, with 14 bases sitting between them. CDR3 region: CGARDQGRHNEQYF. CDR3 DNA, as far as it was read: TGTGGTGCTAGGGATCAGGGGAGACATAATGAACAGTAC.

Points on this clone: Mouse gene names apply. The read terminates 1 residue ahead of where the CDR3 ends, so the germline J gene completes it. The chain is built from TRBV26 and TRBJ2-5; 9 bases match TRBD2. The trim removed 3 bases at V and 5 bases at J, leaving 3 bases unmatched. CDR1 and CDR2 (germline): KGHPV, FQNQEV (reference sequence). The CDR3 totals 14 residues. CDR3 amino acids: CASSLQLGGDTQYF. Partial CDR3 DNA: TGTGCCAGCAGTCTACAACTGGGGGGAGACACCCAGTAC. Complete variable domain (other parts from reference TRBV26 and TRBJ2-5): NSKVIQTPRYLVKGQGQKAKMRCIPEKGHPVVFWYQQNKNNEFKFLINFQNQEVLQQIDMTEKRFSAECPSNSPCSLEIQSSEAGDSALYLCASSLQLGGDTQYFGPGTRLLVL.

For this clone: Gene labels here are mouse ones. The read finishes 1 residue shy of the CDR3 end, and the germline J gene is used to complete it. The chain couples TRBV26 to TRBJ1-3, with unresolved D. Germline CDR1 reads KGHPV; CDR2 reads FQNQEV (reference sequence). The CDR3 is 13 residues long. V gave up 4 bases and J gave up 0 bases, with 4 bases separating them. This CDR3 is CASSPISGNTLYF. The covered CDR3 bases are TGTGCCAGCAGTCCCATTTCTGGAAATACGCTCTAT.

Notes on this clone: Gene labels here are mouse ones. The sequence runs out 1 residue before the end of the CDR3; the remainder is reconstructed from the germline J gene. V gene TRBV30 combines with J gene TRBJ2-1; 10 bases are a match to TRBD1. The CDR3 runs to 14 residues. V trimming: 1 base; J trimming: 6 bases; junction bases outside the gene matches: 3. Per germline, CDR1 SQVVS and CDR2 ANEGSEA. Incomplete CDR3 DNA: TGTAGTTCTAGAGGGGACAGGGGTGGTGCTGAGCAGTTC. Translation: CSSRGDRGGAEQF. The whole CDR3 protein is CSSRGDRGGAEQFF.

This clone is termed large. Gene names are the mouse ones. The read terminates 1 residue before the CDR3 end, so the remaining end is supplied by the germline J gene. This sequence joins TRBV13-3 and TRBJ2-1; perhaps TRBD1 as D (6 bases). CDR3 length: 13 amino acids. CDR1 is NNHDY and CDR2 is SYVADS in the germline V gene. The germline V and J ends were trimmed by 3 bases and 5 bases, with 9 bases remaining between them. Partial CDR3 DNA: TGTGCCAGCAGTGCCCAGGGGAATGCTGAGCAGTTC. It yields the protein CASSAQGNAEQF. In full, the CDR3 is CASSAQGNAEQFF.

Of note for this clone: All gene names here are mouse names. CDR3 amino acids: CASSLVGQLTEVFF. The sequenced part of the CDR3 DNA is TGTGCCAGCAGTCTGGTGGGACAGCTCACAGAAGTCTTC. V gene TRBV26 combines with J gene TRBJ1-1; 7 bases match TRBD1. The read ends 1 residue before the CDR3 terminus; that terminus is restored from the germline J gene. V lost 2 bases to trimming and J lost 4 bases; unmatched junction nucleotides: 4. Germline loops: CDR1 KGHPV, CDR2 FQNQEV (reference sequence). The CDR3 has 14 residues.

This clone appeared a single time. All gene names here are mouse names. The sequenced fragment ends 1 residue before the CDR3 boundary, so the rest is inferred from the germline J gene. V is TRBV12-1 and J is TRBJ1-2; tentatively, D is TRBD1 (6 bases). CDR1 and CDR2 (germline): SGHSN, HYEKVE. The CDR3 spans 14 residues. V lost 4 bases to trimming and J lost 1 base, with 12 bases between them. CDR3 bases read: TGTGCCAGCTCCCTCGGGACAAAAAACTCCGACTACACC. This sequence encodes CASSLGTKNSDYT. The CDR3 as a whole reads CASSLGTKNSDYTF.

In regard to this clone: Mouse names are used for the genes. The CDR3 goes on 1 residue after the read ends, and that part is filled in from the germline J gene. This rearrangement joins TRBV20 to TRBJ2-7; 10 nucleotides align to TRBD2. CDR3 length equals 13 residues. Germline V gene sequence: CDR1 GFQATS, CDR2 STVNSAI. Trimming at V came to 3 bases and at J to 3 bases, leaving 2 bases not matched to a gene. The part of the CDR3 DNA that was read is TGTGGTGCTAGCCGGACTGGGGGCTATGAACAGTAC. Amino acids: CGASRTGGYEQY. The complete CDR3 protein is CGASRTGGYEQYF.

This clone has a handful of counts. Genes and germline are mouse. The read ends 1 residue before the CDR3 terminus; that terminus is restored from the germline J gene. The chain has TRBV26 and TRBJ2-1, with a tentative D call TRBD1 (6 bases). This CDR3 region has 15 residues. CDR1 is KGHPV and CDR2 is FQNQEV in the germline V gene (reference sequence). V shed 4 bases and J shed 1 base, with 11 bases lying between them. The covered CDR3 bases are TGTGCCAGCAGTCGACCGGGACAAAACTATGCTGAGCAGTTC. Its protein is CASSRPGQNYAEQF. The whole CDR3 region reads CASSRPGQNYAEQFF.

This clone has just a few counts. Gene names denote mouse genes. From the germline J gene comes the end of the CDR3, since the read stops 1 residue before it. The genes are TRBV13-3 and TRBJ2-5; 9 bases map to TRBD2. This CDR3 has 14 residues. The junction had 3 bases not matched to a gene; V was cut back by 1 base and J by 6 bases. The germline V gene has CDR1 NNHDY and CDR2 SYVADS. Partial CDR3 DNA: TGTGCCAGCAGTGATTCCTGGGGGGGGGACACCCAGTAC. Translation: CASSDSWGGDTQY. In full, the CDR3 is CASSDSWGGDTQYF.